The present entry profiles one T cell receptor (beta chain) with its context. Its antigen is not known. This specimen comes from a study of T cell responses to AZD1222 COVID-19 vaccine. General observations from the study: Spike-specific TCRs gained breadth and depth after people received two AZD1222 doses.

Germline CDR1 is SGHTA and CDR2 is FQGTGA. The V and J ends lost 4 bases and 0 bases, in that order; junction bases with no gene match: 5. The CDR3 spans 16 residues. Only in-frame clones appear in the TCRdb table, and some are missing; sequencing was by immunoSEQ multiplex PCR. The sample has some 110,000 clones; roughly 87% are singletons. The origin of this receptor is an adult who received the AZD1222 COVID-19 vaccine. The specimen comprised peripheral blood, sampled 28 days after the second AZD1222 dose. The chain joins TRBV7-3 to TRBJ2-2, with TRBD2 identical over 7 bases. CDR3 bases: TGTGCCAGCAGCTCTCAGGGACTAACGAACACCGGGGAGCTGTTTTTT. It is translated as CASSSQGLTNTGELFF.